One and the same sample provided the 26 T cell receptor beta chains below, sequenced in a study of blood T cell repertoires in COVID-19. Assay: immunoSEQ multiplex PCR; the TCRdb copy retains only in-frame clones and omits some. The sample yields 25,000 to 35,000 clones, 80% to 90% seen once. The sequencing sample was made of peripheral blood. Every receptor here comes from an elderly man with acute or convalescent COVID-19.

This sequence joins TRBV3-1 (or the pseudogene TRBV3-2) and TRBJ1-1; 8 positions agree with TRBD1. Germline loops: CDR1 LGHDT, CDR2 YNNKEL (reference sequence). After removal of 4 bases from V and 11 bases from J, the junction contained 9 bases not matched to a gene. The CDR3 is made up of 13 amino acids. The CDR3 DNA sequence: TGTGCCAGCAGCCTCATTACAGGGGGTCGGGCTTTCTTT. This gives the protein CASSLITGGRAFF.

The rearrangement links TRBV5-1 to TRBJ2-3; 7 nucleotides match TRBD2. Germline CDR1 reads SGHRS; CDR2 reads YFSETQ. The CDR3 consists of 16 residues. With 0 bases clipped from V and 3 bases from J, the junction kept 7 bases outside the gene matches. The CDR3 sequence is CASSLVGGTDTDTQYF. The CDR3 DNA follows: TGCGCCAGCAGCTTGGTCGGGGGGACGGATACAGATACGCAGTATTTT.

CDR3 residues: CASSMGGELSKNIQYF. The CDR3 region has the DNA TGTGCCAGTAGTATGGGAGGGGAGTTATCCAAAAACATTCAGTACTTC. This chain joins TRBV19 and TRBJ2-4, with 7 bases matching TRBD2. CDR1 and CDR2 from the germline V gene are LNHDA and SQIVND (reference sequence). The V segment lost 3 bases and the J segment 2 bases; nucleotides outside the gene matches: 7. The CDR3 sequence is 16 residues long.

This clone was recorded only once. The junction does not match germline at one end; this may be a read error. This chain uses TRBV30 with TRBJ1-2; 8 bases match TRBD1. This CDR3 spans 13 amino acids. Germline V gene lookup returns CDR1 GTSNPN and CDR2 SVGIG (reference sequence). CDR3: CTWTTGVDYGYTF. The CDR3 region has the DNA TGTACCTGGACGACAGGGGTTGACTATGGCTACACCTTC.

The chain combines TRBV28 with TRBJ1-1, with D possibly being TRBD1 (6 bases). Germline lookup yields CDR1 MDHEN and CDR2 SYDVKM. The CDR3 is made up of 14 amino acids. Trimming shortened V by 0 bases and J by 1 base, and 6 bases separated the two germline ends. The CDR3 DNA reads TGTGCCAGCAGTTTATGGGACAGGAACACTGAAGCTTTCTTT. Its protein is CASSLWDRNTEAFF.

V usage is TRBV5-4 and J usage is TRBJ2-3; 10 bases match TRBD2. Per germline, CDR1 SGHNT and CDR2 YYREEE (reference sequence). CDR3 length: 16 residues. The ends lost 7 bases at V and 5 bases at J; junction bases unmatched: 13. This CDR3 reads CASPPSSGGQKDTQYF. Here the CDR3 DNA reads TGTGCCAGCCCCCCGAGTAGCGGGGGGCAAAAAGATACGCAGTATTTT. The full variable domain, its missing parts supplied by reference TRBV5-4 and TRBJ2-3, is ETGVTQSPTHLIKTRGQQVTLRCSSQSGHNTVSWYQQALGQGPQFIFQYYREEENGRGNFPPRFSGLQFPNYSSELNVNALELDDSALYLCASPPSSGGQKDTQYFGPGTRLTVL.

The chain has TRBV7-8 and TRBJ2-4; possibly TRBD2 for D (7 bases). The CDR3 runs 18 residues. Trimming took 2 bases from V and 0 from J, leaving 17 bases between them. Germline-derived CDR1 and CDR2 are SGHVS and FQNEAQ. CDR3 in DNA: TGTGCCAGCAGCTTATTTAACGGGGGGCGACTAGCCAAAAACATTCAGTACTTC. Its translation: CASSLFNGGRLAKNIQYF.

The chain combines TRBV5-1 with TRBJ2-7; 14 positions match TRBD2. The junction had 6 bases not matched to a gene; V was cut back by 4 bases and J by 0 bases. The V gene's germline CDR1 is SGHRS and CDR2 YFSETQ. The CDR3 loop spans 17 amino acids. CDR3 sequence: CASSGGLAGASSYEQYF. The CDR3, as DNA: TGCGCCAGCAGCGGGGGACTAGCGGGGGCCTCCTCCTACGAGCAGTACTTC.

The rearrangement uses TRBV7-3 and TRBJ1-1; no definite D call. CDR1 SGHTA and CDR2 FQGTGA come from the germline V gene. This CDR3 has 14 residues. V was clipped by 1 base and J by 2 bases, with 8 bases between them. CDR3 loop: CASSLIGGNTEAFF. CDR3 sequence (DNA): TGTGCCAGCAGCTTAATTGGAGGTAACACTGAAGCTTTCTTT.

This chain connects TRBV7-9 to TRBJ2-3; D unresolved. The V and J ends lost 5 bases and 0 bases respectively, with 3 bases between them. From germline, CDR1 is SEHNR and CDR2 FQNEAQ (reference sequence). The length of the CDR3 is 12 residues. The DNA of the CDR3 is TGTGCCAGCAGCCTTAGCACAGATACGCAGTATTTT. This codes for CASSLSTDTQYF.

In this sample, this clone turned up a few times. This chain joins TRBV5-1 and TRBJ2-7, with 7 bases matching TRBD1. The V and J ends lost 4 bases and 3 bases, in that order; junction bases with no gene match: 1. This CDR3 has 12 residues. In germline, CDR1 is SGHRS, CDR2 YFSETQ. CDR3 bases: TGCGCCAGCAGCGGGGACAGCTACGAGCAGTACTTC. Translating gives CASSGDSYEQYF.

V gene TRBV11-2 combines with J gene TRBJ1-1; 7 bases match TRBD1. The CDR3 length is 11 residues. J gave up 10 bases and V 3 bases, and 2 bases lay outside the gene matches. Germline V gives CDR1 SGHAT, CDR2 FQNNGV. CDR3 in amino acids: CASSLTGTAFF. The CDR3 DNA is TGTGCCAGCAGCTTGACAGGGACAGCTTTCTTT.

The genes are TRBV6-5 and TRBJ1-1; unclear D gene. V lost 0 bases and J lost 1, with 12 bases in between. CDR1 is MNHEY and CDR2 is SVGAGI in the germline V gene. The CDR3 extends over 16 amino acids. The CDR3 coding sequence is TGTGCCAGCAGTTACTCTTCCGTCAGAGGGAACACTGAAGCTTTCTTT. Translation: CASSYSSVRGNTEAFF.

This clone was picked up a small number of times. The V and J genes are TRBV7-8 and TRBJ1-2, with a tentative D call TRBD1 (6 bases). The CDR3 runs 16 residues. CDR1 is SGHVS and CDR2 is FQNEAQ in the germline V gene. V gave up 1 base and J gave up 2 bases, with 14 bases separating them. The chain's CDR3 is CASSLVAGATNYGYTF. CDR3 coding DNA: TGTGCCAGCAGCTTAGTAGCAGGGGCCACCAACTATGGCTACACCTTC.

The V gene is TRBV6-2 or TRBV6-3, the J gene TRBJ2-7; 7 bases line up with TRBD1. The CDR3 totals 18 residues. Germline assignment: CDR1 MNHEY and CDR2 SVGEGT. The junction had 16 bases not matched to a gene; V was cut back by 5 bases and J by 0 bases. CDR3 residues: CASSRPIGTARPSYEQYF. The CDR3 DNA reads as TGTGCCAGCAGTAGACCCATCGGGACAGCTAGACCCTCCTACGAGCAGTACTTC.

This chain connects TRBV29-1 to TRBJ1-3; D perhaps matches TRBD1 (5 bases). V shed 6 bases and J shed 2 bases, with 14 bases lying between them. This CDR3 is built from 14 residues. Germline V gene sequence: CDR1 SQVTM, CDR2 ANQGSEA. CDR3 amino acids: CSVMTVSPGNTIYF. As DNA, the CDR3 is TGCAGCGTAATGACAGTAAGTCCTGGAAACACCATATATTTT.

V is TRBV7-2 and J is TRBJ2-5; 8 bases line up with TRBD2. With 2 bases clipped from V and 4 bases from J, the junction kept 9 bases outside the gene matches. This CDR3 spans 16 amino acids. Germline CDR1 is SGHTA and CDR2 is FQGNSA. This chain's CDR3 is CASSLLAGGGGETQYF. The CDR3 nucleotides read TGTGCCAGCAGCTTACTGGCGGGGGGAGGGGGAGAGACCCAGTACTTC.

The chain carries TRBV15 and TRBJ2-3, with D unresolved. V gave up 0 bases and J gave up 2 bases, with 9 bases separating them. The CDR3 is made up of 15 amino acids. CDR1 is LNHNV, CDR2 YYDKDF, per germline (reference sequence). The CDR3: CATSRDRSPTDTQYF. The CDR3 DNA reads TGTGCCACCAGCAGAGACAGGTCCCCCACAGATACGCAGTATTTT.

The chain has TRBV6-5 and TRBJ1-2; 7 nucleotides match TRBD1. The V gene end was trimmed by 5 bases and the J gene end by 6 bases; junction bases not matched to a gene: 9. Germline CDR1 and CDR2: MNHEY and SVGAGI. The CDR3 runs to 14 residues. CDR3 nucleotides: TGTGCCAGCAGTCTCGGCAGGGGGGTGGATGGCTACACCTTC. Protein product: CASSLGRGVDGYTF.

The chain uses TRBV4-1 and TRBJ2-5; possibly TRBD2 for D (6 bases). V lost 1 base, J lost 0 bases, and 12 bases lay in between. The CDR3 has 16 amino acids. Germline-derived CDR1 and CDR2 are MGHRA and YSYEKL. The chain's CDR3 is CASSQGSLANQETQYF. CDR3 nucleotides: TGCGCCAGCAGCCAAGGGTCCCTAGCGAACCAAGAGACCCAGTACTTC.

The chain has TRBV19 and TRBJ1-2; TRBD1 is a possible D gene (5 bases). The length of the CDR3 is 15 residues. The ends were cut back, 1 base at V and 0 bases at J, with 9 bases in the middle. The V gene's germline CDR1 is LNHDA and CDR2 SQIVND (reference sequence). CDR3 region: CASSIAHRPNYGYTF. The CDR3 DNA reads as TGTGCCAGTAGTATAGCCCACAGGCCTAACTATGGCTACACCTTC.

This chain joins TRBV7-2 and TRBJ2-3; 11 bases align to TRBD1. V shed 5 bases and J 4 bases; nucleotides not matched to a gene: 5. CDR3 length: 15 amino acids. The germline V gene has CDR1 SGHTA and CDR2 FQGNSA. CDR3 region: CASSLPGQGADTQYF. CDR3 sequence (DNA): TGTGCCAGCAGCCTACCGGGACAGGGGGCAGATACGCAGTATTTT.

The chain links TRBV11-2 to TRBJ2-1; possibly TRBD2 for D (6 bases). Trimming removed 2 bases at V and 10 bases at J, with 12 bases between. The CDR3 is 13 amino acids. Germline values: CDR1 SGHAT, CDR2 FQNNGV. The CDR3 DNA follows: TGTGCCAGCAGCTTAACTAGCTCACGAGAGCAGTTCTTC. Residues: CASSLTSSREQFF.

In nucleotides, the CDR3 is TGTGCCAGCAGCCCATGGGAGGTCAGACATACGCAGTATTTT. This gives the protein CASSPWEVRHTQYF. The chain is built from TRBV5-6 and TRBJ2-3; possible D gene TRBD2, 6 bases. This CDR3 has 14 residues. The V gene's germline CDR1 is SGHDT and CDR2 YYEEEE. Trimming stripped 4 bases from V and 7 bases from J, with 16 bases between. The full variable domain, its missing parts supplied by reference TRBV5-6 and TRBJ2-3, is DAGVTQSPTHLIKTRGQQVTLRCSPKSGHDTVSWYQQALGQGPQFIFQYYEEEERQRGNFPDRFSGHQFPNYSSELNVNALLLGDSALYLCASSPWEVRHTQYFGPGTRLTVL.

V and J are TRBV10-3 and TRBJ2-3; D is uncertain. Trimming took 4 bases from V and 3 from J, leaving 8 bases between them. This CDR3 contains 13 residues. Germline V gives CDR1 ENHRY, CDR2 SYGVKD. Here the CDR3 reads CAISGPNTDTQYF. CDR3 nucleotides: TGTGCCATCAGTGGTCCTAATACAGATACGCAGTATTTT.

The chain uses TRBV28 and TRBJ1-1; TRBD1 matches 8 bases. Per the germline V gene, CDR1 is MDHEN and CDR2 is SYDVKM. This CDR3 contains 13 residues. V shed 10 bases, J shed 0 bases, and the junction held 4 bases outside the gene matches. The CDR3 loop is CAIDRGMNTEAFF. CDR3 DNA: TGTGCCATCGACAGGGGCATGAACACTGAAGCTTTCTTT.